This TCR beta chain was sequenced for a study of blood T cell repertoires in COVID-19. Across the study: COVID-19 samples collected from the United States, Italy and Spain covered acute and convalescent phases.

Concerning this clone itself: This sample includes further DNA sequences coding for the same CDR3.

Assay: immunoSEQ multiplex PCR; the TCRdb copy retains only in-frame clones and omits some. This table holds a few hundred thousand clones, approximately 90% found once. This CDR3 has 14 amino acids. CDR1 SGHRS and CDR2 YFSETQ come from the germline V gene. V was pared by 3 bases and J by 3 bases, with 4 bases of the junction left unmatched. This clonotype was sampled from a woman in her forties or fifties who had recovered from COVID-19. This chain joins TRBV5-1 and TRBJ1-1; TRBD1 matches 8 bases. The sequenced sample consisted of PBMCs or T cells enriched from blood (not recorded which). The CDR3 DNA reads as TGCGCCAGCAGCTGGTTGGACAGGGACACTGAAGCTTTCTTT. Translating gives CASSWLDRDTEAFF. The full variable domain, its missing parts supplied by reference TRBV5-1 and TRBJ1-1, is KAGVTQTPRYLIKTRGQQVTLSCSPISGHRSVSWYQQTPGQGLQFLFEYFSETQRNKGNFPGRFSGRQFSNSRSEMNVSTLELGDSALYLCASSWLDRDTEAFFGQGTRLTVV.